Following are 22 T cell receptor beta chains from one sample sequenced in a study of T cell repertoires in cytomegalovirus infection. TCRdb called the reads again in MiXCR, with one record for every CDR3 protein. This sample carries about 100,000 distinct CDR3 sequences, more than 20% of them seen once, and the ten largest clones take about two fifths. The sequenced sample was CD8+ T cells from PBMCs. These receptors came from a human donor in good health (CMV status not recorded). Some clones in this sample may be carry-over from other donors' samples.

V is TRBV23-1 and J is TRBJ2-7, with D unclear. TRBV23-1 carries the ORF label, with uncertain function. CDR3 length equals 14 residues. V was pared by 2 bases and J by 3 bases, with 11 bases between. CDR3 sequence: CASSQATHLYEQYF. In DNA form, the CDR3 reads TGCGCCAGCAGTCAAGCTACCCACCTCTACGAGCAGTACTTC.

This chain joins TRBV28 and TRBJ2-7, with 10 nucleotides matching TRBD1. There are 16 residues in the CDR3. Germline trimming cut 4 bases from V and 2 bases from J; bases unmatched to any gene: 8. Germline V gene lookup returns CDR1 MDHEN and CDR2 SYDVKM. The CDR3 region is CASSWGQGLLPYEQYF. In DNA form, the CDR3 reads TGTGCCAGCAGTTGGGGACAGGGGCTACTCCCCTACGAGCAGTACTTC.

The chain carries TRBV29-1 and TRBJ1-4; TRBD1 might be the D (5 bases). The CDR3 is 12 amino acids. Trimming took 4 bases from V and 10 from J, leaving 13 bases between them. Looked up from germline, CDR1 is SQVTM and CDR2 is ANQGSEA. The CDR3 nucleotides read TGCAGCGTTGTTTCCAGGGTCGGAAAACTGTTTTTT. This sequence encodes CSVVSRVGKLFF.

J is TRBJ2-7 and V is TRBV7-3; unclear D gene. The CDR3 extends over 13 amino acids. Deletions cut 2 bases from V and 3 bases from J, with 8 bases between. Germline assignment: CDR1 SGHTA and CDR2 FQGTGA. In DNA form, the CDR3 reads TGTGCCAGCAGCTTAGCGGAAGACTACGAGCAGTACTTC. Translated: CASSLAEDYEQYF.

The chain links TRBV12-3 or TRBV12-4 to TRBJ1-2; 7 positions agree with TRBD1. CDR3 length: 15 residues. J was trimmed by 2 bases and V by 3 bases; bases with no gene match: 6. The CDR3 DNA reads as TGTGCCAGCAGTTTTTGGACAGGTGAAAACTATGGCTACACCTTC. Translation gives CASSFWTGENYGYTF.

The V and J genes are TRBV7-3 and TRBJ1-3; D perhaps matches TRBD1 (5 bases). The length of the CDR3 is 14 residues. CDR1 SGHTA and CDR2 FQGTGA come from the germline V gene. V lost 2 bases and J 2 bases, leaving 7 bases between the germline ends. The CDR3 nucleotides are TGTGCCAGCAGCTTATCGGGGGCTGGAAACACCATATATTTT. It translates to CASSLSGAGNTIYF.

CDR3 amino acids: CASSFGPLDGNTIYF. DNA of the CDR3: TGTGCCAGCAGCTTCGGGCCCCTGGATGGAAACACCATATATTTT. V gene TRBV5-4 combines with J gene TRBJ1-3; D call uncertain. The germline V and J ends were trimmed by 2 bases and 3 bases, with 12 bases remaining between them. Germline assignment: CDR1 SGHNT and CDR2 YYREEE (reference sequence). The CDR3 sequence is 15 residues long. Filled out from reference TRBV5-4 and TRBJ1-3, the complete variable domain reads ETGVTQSPTHLIKTRGQQVTLRCSSQSGHNTVSWYQQALGQGPQFIFQYYREEENGRGNFPPRFSGLQFPNYSSELNVNALELDDSALYLCASSFGPLDGNTIYFGEGSWLTVV.

This clonotype was recorded a few times. At one end, the junction sequence differs from germline, possibly due to a read error. The chain links TRBV11-2 to TRBJ1-1; D is ambiguous. The CDR3 is made up of 11 amino acids. Germline lookup yields CDR1 SGHAT and CDR2 FQNNGV. The DNA for the CDR3 is TGTGCCAGCAGCTCCCCGGCCCGGCTCAATTTT. Translated, it gives CASSSPARLNF.

This clonotype was observed many times. V usage is TRBV6-5 and J usage is TRBJ2-4, with TRBD1 matching 8 bases. The CDR3 spans 16 residues. With V trimmed by 6 bases and J by 0 bases, 7 bases remained unmatched. Germline CDR1 is MNHEY and CDR2 is SVGAGI. DNA for the CDR3: TGTGCCAGCAGGCCCACAGGGGGTCTAGCCAAAAACATTCAGTACTTC. Protein product: CASRPTGGLAKNIQYF.

This clonotype was seen ten or more times. The chain uses TRBV29-1 and TRBJ1-3; tentative D call: TRBD1 (6 bases). Trimming shortened V by 1 base and J by 2 bases, and 9 bases separated the two germline ends. Germline CDR1 is SQVTM and CDR2 is ANQGSEA. The CDR3 spans 14 residues. CDR3 residues: CSVEAGVTGNTIYF. The CDR3 region has the DNA TGCAGCGTTGAAGCAGGGGTCACTGGAAACACCATATATTTT.

This chain links TRBV12-3 or TRBV12-4 with TRBJ1-4; the D is unclear. Trimming took 4 bases from V and 8 from J, leaving 14 bases between them. The CDR3 covers 14 residues. Written as DNA, the CDR3 is TGTGCCAGCAGTTCGATGGTCGAAAGGGAAAAACTGTTTTTT. Its protein is CASSSMVEREKLFF.

The V call is TRBV7-9, the J call TRBJ2-7; 7 nucleotides line up with TRBD1. With V trimmed by 4 bases and J by 4 bases, 13 bases remained unmatched. Germline CDR1 reads SEHNR; CDR2 reads FQNEAQ (reference sequence). The CDR3 runs 16 residues. The CDR3 here is CASSSNPRQGVYEQYF. In DNA form, the CDR3 reads TGTGCCAGCAGCTCCAATCCCCGACAGGGAGTGTACGAGCAGTACTTC.

Of note for this clonotype: This sequence may be a read error, since a much larger clone differs from it by one base. V and J are TRBV7-2 and TRBJ1-6; a possible D gene is TRBD1 (6 bases). Germline CDR1 and CDR2: SGHTA and FQGNSA. CDR3 length equals 13 residues. CDR3 amino acids: CASRQEPNSPLNF. The CDR3 bases are TGTGCCTCAAGACAGGAACCTAATTCACCCCTCAACTTT.

The chain has TRBV11-2 and TRBJ1-2; D is perhaps TRBD1 (5 bases). V lost 0 bases, J lost 4 bases, and 12 bases lay in between. The CDR3 contains 15 residues. Germline V gives CDR1 SGHAT, CDR2 FQNNGV. The CDR3 DNA sequence: TGTGCCAGCAGCTTAGAGTTTCAGGGCGGCTATGGCTACACCTTC. This translates into CASSLEFQGGYGYTF.

The chain employs TRBV4-1 and TRBJ1-1; D is ambiguous. The CDR3 totals 13 residues. The germline V and J ends were trimmed by 3 bases and 2 bases, with 7 bases remaining between them. The germline gives CDR1 MGHRA, CDR2 YSYEKL. CDR3 sequence: CASSQGFNTEAFF. The CDR3 region has the DNA TGCGCCAGCAGCCAGGGTTTTAACACTGAAGCTTTCTTT.

This clonotype was counted ten times or more. CDR3 in amino acids: CASSESPEGNTGELFF. In DNA form, the CDR3 reads TGTGCCAGCAGCGAAAGCCCGGAGGGGAACACCGGGGAGCTGTTTTTT. This chain uses TRBV6-4 with TRBJ2-2; D might be TRBD2 (6 bases). Trimming shortened V by 6 bases and J by 1 base, and 15 bases separated the two germline ends. CDR3 size: 16 residues. Germline CDR1 and CDR2: MRHNA and SNTAGT.

V and J are TRBV6-2 or TRBV6-3 and TRBJ1-6; D possibly corresponds to TRBD1 (6 bases). The V gene lost 6 bases and the J gene lost 0 bases, with 18 bases spanning the gap. The germline V gene encodes CDR1 MNHEY and CDR2 SVGEGT. This CDR3 spans 18 amino acids. CDR3 nucleotide sequence: TGTGCCAGCAGCGGACAACGTACAGGGAGCTCCTATAATTCACCCCTCCACTTT. Protein: CASSGQRTGSSYNSPLHF.

Note on this clonotype: One base away lies a much larger clone, so this may be a sequencing read error. This chain links TRBV12-3 or TRBV12-4 with TRBJ2-5, with 12 bases identical to TRBD2. This CDR3 comprises 16 residues. The junction had 9 bases not matched to a gene; V was cut back by 5 bases and J by 5 bases. CDR3 protein: CASSVVLAGGSETQYF. For the CDR3, the DNA is TGTGCCAGCAGTGTAGTACTAGCGGGAGGTTCGGAGACCCAGTACTTC.

The chain couples TRBV5-1 to TRBJ2-7; 7 positions agree with TRBD1. Germline CDR1 reads SGHRS; CDR2 reads YFSETQ. The trim removed 4 bases at V and 2 bases at J, leaving 6 bases unmatched. The length of the CDR3 is 14 residues. The CDR3 loop is CASSPGTATYEQYF. CDR3 DNA: TGCGCCAGCAGCCCAGGGACAGCCACCTACGAGCAGTACTTC.

The genes are TRBV20-1 and TRBJ2-7; either TRBD1 or TRBD2 may fit D (5 bases each). The CDR3 consists of 14 residues. V lost 0 bases, J lost 0 bases, and 9 bases lay in between. Germline CDR1 reads DFQATT; CDR2 reads SNEGSKA (reference sequence). As DNA, the CDR3 is TGCAGTGCTAGAGAGGCAGGGAGCTCCTACGAGCAGTACTTC. Residues: CSAREAGSSYEQYF.

The CDR3 spells CASSQGSPGELFF. The CDR3 DNA sequence: TGCGCCAGCAGCCAAGGTAGCCCCGGGGAGCTGTTTTTT. The chain carries TRBV4-1 and TRBJ2-2; D gene uncertain. Trimming removed 1 base at V and 6 bases at J, with 6 bases between. The CDR3 is 13 residues long. Germline-derived CDR1 and CDR2 are MGHRA and YSYEKL.

The V call is TRBV6-2 or TRBV6-3, the J call TRBJ2-2; 10 nucleotides line up with TRBD2. The CDR3 extends over 18 amino acids. The germline V gene has CDR1 MNHEY and CDR2 SVGEGT. V was clipped by 0 bases and J by 1 base; unmatched bases: 5. The CDR3 is CASSYSGLAELNTGELFF. The CDR3 nucleotides read TGTGCCAGCAGTTACTCAGGACTAGCGGAGCTGAACACCGGGGAGCTGTTTTTT.